A selection of T cell receptor beta chains follows, all from one sample in a study of blood T cell repertoires in COVID-19. Clones were read by immunoSEQ multiplex PCR, and TCRdb kept only the in-frame ones, dropping some. Of about 220,000 clones in the sample, about three quarters were seen once. Sequencing input: peripheral blood. The receptors originated from a woman in her 70s with acute or convalescent COVID-19. The CDR3 runs from the conserved cysteine through the conserved F or W. Fields, in order: V gene, J gene, D gene, clone size, CDR3 DNA, CDR3 protein. A D gene is named only where the DNA matches it firmly. Size tells how often a clone was seen (once, few, many) or the class of an expanded clone, and some rows leave it out.

TRBV10-3,TRBJ2-3,TRBD2,many,TGTGCCATCGGGGATAGCGGGGGGTTAACGGATACGCAGTATTTT,CAIGDSGGLTDTQYF
TRBV18,TRBJ2-5,TRBD2,.,TGTGCCAGCTCACCTGGACTAGCTGGGGAGACCCAGTACTTC,CASSPGLAGETQYF
TRBV7-2,TRBJ2-7,.,.,TGTGCCAGCAGCTTATCCGGGTACTCCTACGAGCAGTACTTC,CASSLSGYSYEQYF
TRBV5-1,TRBJ1-2,TRBD1,.,TGCGCATCCGGGACAGGGGGCTCTACTAACTATGGCTACACCTTC,CASGTGGSTNYGYTF
TRBV6-5,TRBJ2-7,TRBD1,.,TGTGCCAGCAGTTACACCAGGGACAGGGCGAGCGAGCAGTACTTC,CASSYTRDRASEQYF
TRBV7-2,TRBJ2-3,TRBD2,medium-sized,TGTGCCAGCAGCGTTATGGGGGGGGAGGCAGATACGCAGTATTTT,CASSVMGGEADTQYF
TRBV29-1,TRBJ2-5,.,few,TGCAGCCCCGAACGGGTGAGGGAAGAGACCCAGTACTTC,CSPERVREETQYF
TRBV5-1,TRBJ2-6,TRBD1,.,TGCGCCAGCACCTCGACAGGGAGCTCTGGGGCCAACGTCCTGACTTTC,CASTSTGSSGANVLTF
TRBV19,TRBJ1-5,TRBD1,.,TGTGCCAGTAGTATAGATACGACAGGGGGAGGCAATCAGCCCCAGCATTTT,CASSIDTTGGGNQPQHF
TRBV7-8,TRBJ1-6,TRBD1,many,TGTGCCAGCAAAACGCGCGGACAGGCCATAACCGCGGGCCATAATTCACCCCTCCACTTT,CASKTRGQAITAGHNSPLHF
TRBV5-8,TRBJ2-2,TRBD1,few,TGTGCCAGCAGCCCCGGGACAGGGGCGAACACCGGGGAGCTGTTTTTT,CASSPGTGANTGELFF
TRBV7-2,TRBJ2-2,.,.,TGTGCCAGCAGCTTAGCCGAGAGGGTCGGGGAGCTGTTTTTT,CASSLAERVGELFF
TRBV27,TRBJ2-3,.,.,TGTGCCAGCAGTTTATCCTCCTGGAGGTCAGATACGCAGTATTTT,CASSLSSWRSDTQYF
TRBV7-9,TRBJ2-3,TRBD2,.,TGTGCCAGCAGCCCCGGGGGAGCGGGGGGGAGCACAGATACGCAGTATTTT,CASSPGGAGGSTDTQYF
TRBV15,TRBJ1-5,.,.,TGTGCCACCAGCCGAACGAACGGGCAGCCCCAGCATTTT,CATSRTNGQPQHF
TRBV6-1,TRBJ1-1,.,.,TGTGCCAGCAAGTTTGGGGAGACTGAAGCTTTCTTT,CASKFGETEAFF
TRBV5-5,TRBJ1-1,.,.,TGTGCCAGCAGCTTGCAGCAGGGTAGGGGAGCTTTCTTT,CASSLQQGRGAFF
TRBV29-1,TRBJ2-7,TRBD1,.,TGCAGCGTTGCGGGACAGGGGGTTTACGAGCAGTACTTC,CSVAGQGVYEQYF
TRBV5-4,TRBJ2-2,.,.,TGTGCCAGCAGCCGCTCCGGGACACCGAACACCGGGGAGCTGTTTTTT,CASSRSGTPNTGELFF
TRBV5-8,TRBJ2-5,TRBD2,.,TGTGCCAGCAGACTCTCGGGGGGCCAAGAGACCCAGTACTTC,CASRLSGGQETQYF
TRBV5-1,TRBJ2-7,.,.,TGCGCCAGCAGCTTGCAGGGTTCCTACGAGCAGTACTTC,CASSLQGSYEQYF
TRBV6-5,TRBJ2-3,TRBD1,.,TGTGCCAGCGGACGGACAGGGGAGGCAGATACGCAGTATTTT,CASGRTGEADTQYF
TRBV5-1,TRBJ2-7,TRBD2,once,TGCGCCAGCAGCACGGGACTAGCGGGGGGGCCAGGCGAGCAGTACTTC,CASSTGLAGGPGEQYF
TRBV19,TRBJ2-2,TRBD1,medium-sized,TGTGCCAGTAACCCCGGGACAGGGTCCTCCGGGGAGCTGTTTTTT,CASNPGTGSSGELFF
TRBV7-6,TRBJ1-6,.,.,TGTGCCAGCAGCTTAAAACCTCCTGGGGCAGCAGTGGATAATTCACCCCTCCACTTT,CASSLKPPGAAVDNSPLHF
TRBV7-2,TRBJ2-7,.,.,TGTGCCAGCAGCTTAGAGCCAGGGTACGAGCAGTACTTC,CASSLEPGYEQYF
TRBV24-1,TRBJ2-7,TRBD1,few,TGTGCCACCAGTGACCAACGGACAGGTTCCTACGAGCAGTACTTC,CATSDQRTGSYEQYF
TRBV6-5,TRBJ2-3,.,.,TGTGCCAGCCCTCCTGCAGATACGCAGTATTTT,CASPPADTQYF
TRBV6-5,TRBJ1-3,.,.,TGTGCCAGCAGGAGGTACGGTGGAAACACCATATATTTT,CASRRYGGNTIYF
TRBV5-4,TRBJ2-5,.,once,TGTGCCAGCAGCTTGTACGGTTCGGAAGAGACCCAGTACTTC,CASSLYGSEETQYF
TRBV3-1/TRBV3-2,TRBJ2-5,.,.,TGTGCCAGCAGCCCGGACCACACAGGGACCCAGTACTTC,CASSPDHTGTQYF
TRBV7-3,TRBJ2-1,.,.,TGTGCCAGCAGCCCTCACTCGGCGGGGTTTATCAATGAGCAGTTCTTC,CASSPHSAGFINEQFF
TRBV7-9,TRBJ2-3,TRBD2,.,TGTGCCAGCAGCCCCTTCGGGAGGGAGGATACGCAGTATTTT,CASSPFGREDTQYF
TRBV10-3,TRBJ2-7,TRBD1,.,TGTGCCATCAGTGACCTGACAGGGCCCTACGAGCAGTACTTC,CAISDLTGPYEQYF
TRBV24-1,TRBJ1-5,.,.,TGTGCCACCAGTGATTCGAACTCACTGGGGGGACAGCATTTT,CATSDSNSLGGQHF
TRBV10-3,TRBJ2-3,.,.,TGTGCCATCAGTGAACGGGGATACACAGATACGCAGTATTTT,CAISERGYTDTQYF
TRBV18,TRBJ2-3,TRBD2,few,TGTGCCAGCTCGGAAAGACTAGCGGGTGACGATACGCAGTATTTT,CASSERLAGDDTQYF
TRBV19,TRBJ1-5,.,few,TGTGCCAGTAGTGGATCCTACGCGGCGAGGAATCAGCCCCAGCATTTT,CASSGSYAARNQPQHF
TRBV3-1/TRBV3-2,TRBJ2-2,.,.,TGTGCCAGCAGCGTCAAGGGGGCCGGGGAGCTGTTTTTT,CASSVKGAGELFF
TRBV11-3,TRBJ2-5,TRBD2,.,TGTGCCAGCAGCTTATTCAGCGGGGGGGCTGAAGAGACCCAGTACTTC,CASSLFSGGAEETQYF
TRBV1,TRBJ2-2,.,few,TGCACCAGCAGCCAAGATTCGCTAGCGGGGGGACAAACGAACACCGGGGAGCTGTTTTTT,CTSSQDSLAGGQTNTGELFF
TRBV24-1,TRBJ2-5,.,.,TGTGCCACCAGTGATTTGAGGCCGGGAGTTAGTGGGACCCAGTACTTC,CATSDLRPGVSGTQYF
TRBV9,TRBJ2-2,.,.,TGTGCCAGCAGCGATAACAGAAACACCGGGGAGCTGTTTTTT,CASSDNRNTGELFF
TRBV6-1,TRBJ2-5,.,.,TGTGCCAGCAGTGAAGCGACTAACCAAGAGACCCAGTACTTC,CASSEATNQETQYF
TRBV12-3/TRBV12-4,TRBJ2-1,.,.,TGTGCCAGCAGTTTAGCCCAGGGGGGTGAGCAGTTCTTC,CASSLAQGGEQFF
TRBV5-8,TRBJ1-4,.,.,TGTGCCAGCAGCTTAGGGGGATTTGTTAATGAAAAACTGTTTTTT,CASSLGGFVNEKLFF
TRBV5-1,TRBJ1-4,.,.,TGCGCCAGCAGCTTGGTGGGTAGGAGGGACGAAAAACTGTTTTTT,CASSLVGRRDEKLFF
TRBV24-1,TRBJ2-5,TRBD2,.,TGTGCCACCAGTGATCCCGCGGGGGGATTTCGGCAAGAGACCCAGTACTTC,CATSDPAGGFRQETQYF
TRBV4-3,TRBJ2-1,TRBD2,.,TGCGCCAGCAGCGGAGGACTAGCGGGGGGTTATGAGCAGTTCTTC,CASSGGLAGGYEQFF
TRBV5-1,TRBJ2-5,TRBD2,.,TGCGCCAGCAGCTTCGGACTAGCGGGGACAGAGACCCAGTACTTC,CASSFGLAGTETQYF